Ten or more counts support the clone carrying this T cell receptor beta chain. The data derive from a study of T cells after yellow fever vaccination. TCRdb analysed the 5' RACE reads with MiXCR anew, one entry per CDR3 protein. There are around 63,000 distinct CDR3 sequences in the sample; about 7.8% occur only once, and around 34% lies in the top ten. The sample here was CD8+ T cells sorted from PBMCs, taken 15 days after the yellow fever booster vaccination. This receptor was taken from a man aged 25-45 years who received the YFV17D yellow fever vaccine.

The CDR3 reads CASSPAEGHNEAFF. The CDR3 DNA is TGCGCCAGCAGCCCTGCAGAGGGACATAATGAAGCTTTCTTT. The chain has TRBV4-3 and TRBJ1-1, with TRBD1 as a possible D gene (6 bases). Looked up from germline, CDR1 is LGHNA and CDR2 is YSLEER. This CDR3 is 14 amino acids long. Trimming removed 4 bases from V and 7 bases from J, with 16 bases in between.